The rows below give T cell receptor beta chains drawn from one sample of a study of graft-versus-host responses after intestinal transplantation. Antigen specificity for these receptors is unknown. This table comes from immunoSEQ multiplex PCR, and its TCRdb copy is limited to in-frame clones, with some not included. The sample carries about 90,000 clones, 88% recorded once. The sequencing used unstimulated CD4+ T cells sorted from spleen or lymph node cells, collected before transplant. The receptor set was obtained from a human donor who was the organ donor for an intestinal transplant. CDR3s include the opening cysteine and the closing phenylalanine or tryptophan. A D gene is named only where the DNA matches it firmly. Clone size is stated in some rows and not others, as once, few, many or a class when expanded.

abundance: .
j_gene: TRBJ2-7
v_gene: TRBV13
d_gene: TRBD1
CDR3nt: TGTGCCAGCAGCTCAGGACAGGGGCAGAACGAGCAGTACTTC
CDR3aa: CASSSGQGQNEQYF

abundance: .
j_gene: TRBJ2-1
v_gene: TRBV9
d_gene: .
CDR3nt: TGTGCCAGCAGCGTAGGGGGTAAGAGGGCCAATGAGCAGTTCTTC
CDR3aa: CASSVGGKRANEQFF

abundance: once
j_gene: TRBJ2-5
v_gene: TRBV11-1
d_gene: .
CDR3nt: TGTGCCAGCAGCTCACGGGTGAAAGAGACCCAGTACTTC
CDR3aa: CASSSRVKETQYF

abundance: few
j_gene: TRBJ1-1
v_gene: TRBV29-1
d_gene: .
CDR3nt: TGCAGCGTCGGACAGCGCATCTCCTGGGCTGAAGCTTTCTTT
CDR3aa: CSVGQRISWAEAFF

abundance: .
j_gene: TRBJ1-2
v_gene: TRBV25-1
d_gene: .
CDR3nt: TGTGCCAGCAGTGAATACATGGGTCTAGGTGGCTACACCTTC
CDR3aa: CASSEYMGLGGYTF

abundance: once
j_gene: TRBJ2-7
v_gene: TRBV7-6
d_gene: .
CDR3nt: TGTGCCAGCAGCTCCTATAACAGGGTCGGATACGAGCAGTACTTC
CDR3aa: CASSSYNRVGYEQYF

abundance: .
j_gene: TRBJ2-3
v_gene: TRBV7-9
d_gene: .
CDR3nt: TGTGCCAGCAGCCCGTCCGGTGGAGCGACCACATGGACGCAGTATTTT
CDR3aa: CASSPSGGATTWTQYF

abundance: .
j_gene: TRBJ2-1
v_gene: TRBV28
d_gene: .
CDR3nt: TGTGCCAGCAGTTTATTAGGCGGAACCTACAATGAGCAGTTCTTC
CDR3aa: CASSLLGGTYNEQFF

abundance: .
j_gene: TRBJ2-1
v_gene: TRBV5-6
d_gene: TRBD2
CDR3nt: TGTGCCAGCAGCCAACGACTAGCGGCTACCCCTGTCGGTGTCTTC
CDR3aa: CASSQRLAATPVGVF

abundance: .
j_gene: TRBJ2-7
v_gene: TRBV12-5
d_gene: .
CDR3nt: TGTGCTAGTGGCTACCCATACAGGGTTCGAGCGGCCTCCTACGAGCAGTACTTC
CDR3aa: CASGYPYRVRAASYEQYF